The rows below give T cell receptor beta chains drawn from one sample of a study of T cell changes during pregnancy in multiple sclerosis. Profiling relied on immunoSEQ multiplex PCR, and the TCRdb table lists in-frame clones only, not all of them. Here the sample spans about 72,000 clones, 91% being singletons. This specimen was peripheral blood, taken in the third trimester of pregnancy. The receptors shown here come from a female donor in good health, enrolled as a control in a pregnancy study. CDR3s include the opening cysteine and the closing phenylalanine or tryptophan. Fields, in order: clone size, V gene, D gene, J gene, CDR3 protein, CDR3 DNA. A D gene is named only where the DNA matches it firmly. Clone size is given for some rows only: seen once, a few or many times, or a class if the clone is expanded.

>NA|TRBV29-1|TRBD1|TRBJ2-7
CSVEAGGSSYEQYF
TGCAGCGTTGAAGCAGGGGGTTCCTCCTACGAGCAGTACTTC
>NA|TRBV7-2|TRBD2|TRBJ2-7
CASSVGLAGPYEQYF
TGTGCCAGCAGCGTAGGACTAGCGGGTCCCTACGAGCAGTACTTC
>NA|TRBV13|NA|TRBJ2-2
CASSPGRRGTGELFF
TGTGCCAGCAGCCCGGGGAGGCGAGGCACCGGGGAGCTGTTTTTT
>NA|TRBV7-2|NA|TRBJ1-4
CASSLVGTQTNEKLFF
TGTGCCAGCAGCTTAGTCGGGACACAAACTAATGAAAAACTGTTTTTT
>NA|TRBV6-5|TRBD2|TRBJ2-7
CASSWTSRRYEQYF
TGTGCCAGCAGTTGGACTAGCAGAAGGTACGAGCAGTACTTC
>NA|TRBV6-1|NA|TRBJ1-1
CASRERTEAFF
TGTGCCAGCAGAGAACGGACAGAAGCTTTCTTT
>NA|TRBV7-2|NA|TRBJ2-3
CASKALLGGRFYF
TGTGCCAGCAAAGCCTTATTGGGGGGGCGGTTCTATTTT
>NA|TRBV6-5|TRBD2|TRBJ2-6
CATRGVSGANVLTF
TGTGCCACGCGGGGGGTGTCTGGGGCCAACGTCCTGACTTTC
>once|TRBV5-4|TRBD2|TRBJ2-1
CASSSTSGSNEQFF
TGTGCCAGCAGCTCGACTAGCGGGAGCAATGAGCAGTTCTTC
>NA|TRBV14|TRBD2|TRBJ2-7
CASSLRLAGSEQYF
TGTGCCAGCAGCCTGAGACTAGCGGGAAGCGAGCAGTACTTC
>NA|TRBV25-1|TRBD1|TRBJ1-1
CASRPTTGGGEAFF
TGTGCCAGCAGGCCCACCACAGGGGGCGGTGAAGCTTTCTTT
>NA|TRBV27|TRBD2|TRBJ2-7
CASSLTGGLAGYSYEQYF
TGTGCCAGCAGTTTAACGGGGGGACTAGCGGGGTATTCCTACGAGCAGTACTTC
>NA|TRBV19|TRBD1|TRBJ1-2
CASSVGGAVYGYTF
TGTGCCAGTAGTGTAGGGGGCGCGGTATATGGCTACACCTTC
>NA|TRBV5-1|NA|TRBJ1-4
CASRGLIKNEKLFF
TGCGCCAGCCGAGGGTTGATTAAAAATGAAAAACTGTTTTTT
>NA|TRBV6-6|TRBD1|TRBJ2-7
CASSYAGTEIYEQYF
TGTGCCAGCAGTTACGCCGGGACAGAAATCTACGAGCAGTACTTC
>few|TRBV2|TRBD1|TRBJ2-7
CASRTGGYYEQYF
TGTGCCAGCCGGACAGGGGGCTACTACGAGCAGTACTTC
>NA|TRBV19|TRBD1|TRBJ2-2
CASSRVRDRVTNTGELFF
TGTGCCAGTAGTAGGGTCAGGGACAGGGTAACGAACACCGGGGAGCTGTTTTTT
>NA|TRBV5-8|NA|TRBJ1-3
CASSFNSGNTIYF
TGTGCCAGCAGCTTTAATAGTGGAAACACCATATATTTT
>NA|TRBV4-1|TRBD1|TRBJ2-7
CASSQPGQGAYEQYF
TGCGCCAGCAGCCAACCTGGACAGGGGGCCTACGAGCAGTACTTC
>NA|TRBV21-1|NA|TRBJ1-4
CASTGSRQSEKLFF
TGTGCCAGCACCGGTTCAAGACAGAGCGAAAAACTGTTTTTT
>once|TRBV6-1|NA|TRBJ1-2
CASSEIGGLGYGYTF
TGTGCCAGCAGTGAAATTGGGGGCTTGGGGTATGGCTACACCTTC
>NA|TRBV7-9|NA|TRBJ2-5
CASSFRPDSPPPTQYF
TGTGCCAGCAGCTTCAGGCCGGACAGCCCCCCCCCGACCCAGTACTTC
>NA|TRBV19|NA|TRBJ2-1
CASSRPPGTSLYNEQFF
TGTGCCAGTAGTAGACCCCCCGGGACTTCCCTTTACAATGAGCAGTTCTTC
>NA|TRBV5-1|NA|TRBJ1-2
CASSPLGGNNYGYTF
TGCGCCAGCAGCCCCCTTGGCGGGAATAACTATGGCTACACCTTC
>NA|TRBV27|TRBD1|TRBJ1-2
CASSIGTGGDYGYTF
TGTGCCAGCAGTATCGGGACAGGGGGCGACTATGGCTACACCTTC
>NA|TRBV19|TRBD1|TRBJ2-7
CASKGTGTYEQYF
TGTGCCAGTAAGGGGACAGGGACCTACGAGCAGTACTTC
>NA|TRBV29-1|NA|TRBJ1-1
CSVDFRLLSGAFF
TGCAGCGTTGACTTCAGACTTTTGTCGGGAGCTTTCTTT
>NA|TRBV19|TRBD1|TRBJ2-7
CASSRDRSSYEQYF
TGTGCCAGTAGCCGGGACAGAAGCTCCTACGAGCAGTACTTC
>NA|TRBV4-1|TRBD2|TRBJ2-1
CASSRDHAGGLWEQFF
TGCGCCAGCAGCCGGGACCATGCGGGGGGGCTATGGGAGCAGTTCTTC
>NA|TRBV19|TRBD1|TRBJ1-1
CASSPTGARQTFF
TGTGCCAGTAGCCCGACAGGGGCCCGGCAAACTTTCTTT
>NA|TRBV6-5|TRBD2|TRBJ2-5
CASSYPRTSGSSTQYF
TGTGCCAGCAGTTACCCTCGGACTAGCGGTTCCTCGACCCAGTACTTC
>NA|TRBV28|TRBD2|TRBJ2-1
CASSSPHSGRAEQFF
TGTGCCAGCAGTTCCCCCCATAGCGGGAGGGCTGAGCAGTTCTTC
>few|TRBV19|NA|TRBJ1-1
CASRQGTEAFF
TGTGCCAGTAGACAGGGCACTGAAGCTTTCTTT
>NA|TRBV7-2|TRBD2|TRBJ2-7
CASSFSLAGVYEQYF
TGTGCCAGCAGCTTTAGTCTAGCGGGAGTTTACGAGCAGTACTTC
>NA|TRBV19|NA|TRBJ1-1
CASSMSGVVTEAFF
TGTGCCAGTAGTATGTCAGGGGTTGTAACTGAAGCTTTCTTT
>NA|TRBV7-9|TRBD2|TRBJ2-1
CASSSWAGGPENEQFF
TGTGCCAGCAGCTCCTGGGCGGGGGGGCCAGAGAATGAGCAGTTCTTC
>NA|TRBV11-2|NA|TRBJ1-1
CASRTGGDTEAFF
TGTGCCAGCAGGACTGGGGGGGACACTGAAGCTTTCTTT
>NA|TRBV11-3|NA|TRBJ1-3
CASSFRGGSGNTIYF
TGTGCCAGCTCCTTCCGGGGGGGAAGCGGAAACACCATATATTTT
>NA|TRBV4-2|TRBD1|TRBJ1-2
CASKREEGQQWDYGYTF
TGTGCCAGCAAACGGGAAGAGGGACAGCAGTGGGACTATGGCTACACCTTC
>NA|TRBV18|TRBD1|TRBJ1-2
CASSPTGQGFYGYTF
TGTGCCAGCTCACCAACGGGACAGGGATTCTATGGCTACACCTTC
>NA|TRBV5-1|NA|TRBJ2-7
CASSLRDSYEQYF
TGCGCCAGCAGCTTGCGGGACTCCTACGAGCAGTACTTC
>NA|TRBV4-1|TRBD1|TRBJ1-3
CASSQTIIVGQGGNTIYF
TGCGCCAGCAGCCAAACCATTATAGTTGGACAGGGGGGAAACACCATATATTTT
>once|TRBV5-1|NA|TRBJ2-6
CASSLGGRAGANVLTF
TGCGCCAGCAGCTTAGGGGGACGGGCTGGGGCCAACGTCCTGACTTTC
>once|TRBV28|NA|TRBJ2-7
CASSYGRLGGFYEQYF
TGTGCCAGCAGCTACGGGAGGTTAGGGGGGTTCTACGAGCAGTACTTC
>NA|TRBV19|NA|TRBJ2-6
CASSIRPGLSGANVLTF
TGTGCCAGTAGTATAAGGCCAGGACTCTCTGGGGCCAACGTCCTGACTTTC
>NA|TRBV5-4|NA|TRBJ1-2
CASSLEAVALNYGYTF
TGTGCCAGCAGCTTGGAGGCGGTCGCTCTGAACTATGGCTACACCTTC
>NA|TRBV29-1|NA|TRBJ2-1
CSVQGSWNEQFF
TGCAGCGTACAGGGCAGCTGGAATGAGCAGTTCTTC
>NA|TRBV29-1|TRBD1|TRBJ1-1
CSAGQGNTEAFF
TGCAGCGCCGGACAGGGGAACACTGAAGCTTTCTTT
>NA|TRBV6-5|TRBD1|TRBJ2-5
CASSSTGGWGETQYF
TGTGCCAGCAGTTCGACAGGGGGCTGGGGGGAGACCCAGTACTTC
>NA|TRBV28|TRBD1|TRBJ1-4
CASQDRGREKLFF
TGTGCCAGCCAGGACAGGGGGAGAGAAAAACTGTTTTTT
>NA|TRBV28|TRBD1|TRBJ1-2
CASRGGQTNYGYTF
TGTGCCAGCAGGGGGGGACAGACAAACTATGGCTACACCTTC
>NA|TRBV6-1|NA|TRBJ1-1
CASSDWAGAEAFF
TGTGCCAGCAGTGACTGGGCAGGGGCTGAAGCTTTCTTT
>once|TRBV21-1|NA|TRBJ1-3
CASSKDSGGTGNTIYF
TGTGCCAGCAGCAAAGATAGCGGGGGGACTGGAAACACCATATATTTT
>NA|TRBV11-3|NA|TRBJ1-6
CASSLGGGAASPLHF
TGTGCCAGCAGCTTAGGTGGGGGGGCGGCTTCACCCCTCCACTTT
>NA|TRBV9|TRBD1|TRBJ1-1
CASSPITGQGGNTEAFF
TGTGCCAGCAGCCCGATAACAGGACAGGGAGGGAACACTGAAGCTTTCTTT
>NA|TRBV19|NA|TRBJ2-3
CASTPGTGGTDTQYF
TGTGCCAGTACCCCTGGGACGGGAGGCACAGATACGCAGTATTTT
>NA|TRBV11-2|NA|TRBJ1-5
CASSLAVAPRGGQPQHF
TGTGCCAGCAGCTTAGCAGTCGCTCCCCGTGGGGGCCAGCCCCAGCATTTT
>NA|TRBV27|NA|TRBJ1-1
CASSLWGGVVSEAFF
TGTGCCAGCAGCCTCTGGGGGGGGGTCGTCTCAGAAGCTTTCTTT